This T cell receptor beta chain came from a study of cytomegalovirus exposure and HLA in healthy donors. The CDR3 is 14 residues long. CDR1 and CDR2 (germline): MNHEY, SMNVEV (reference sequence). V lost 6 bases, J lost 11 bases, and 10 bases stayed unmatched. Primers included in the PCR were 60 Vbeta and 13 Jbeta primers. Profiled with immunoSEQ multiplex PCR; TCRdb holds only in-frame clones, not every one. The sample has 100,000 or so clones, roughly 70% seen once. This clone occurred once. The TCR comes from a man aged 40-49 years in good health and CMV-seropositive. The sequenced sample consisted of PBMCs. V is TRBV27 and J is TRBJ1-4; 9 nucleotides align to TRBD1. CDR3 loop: CASRVTGGERKLFF. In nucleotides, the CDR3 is TGTGCCAGCAGGGTTACAGGGGGCGAGAGGAAACTGTTTTTT.